This entry concerns a single TCR beta chain. The germline V gene has CDR1 MNHNS and CDR2 SASEGT. V dropped 0 bases and J dropped 15; count of bases not matched to a gene: 6. The CDR3 totals 13 residues. These data originate in a study of cytomegalovirus exposure and HLA in healthy donors. The PCR contained 60 Vbeta and 13 Jbeta primers. Sequencing used immunoSEQ multiplex PCR; TCRdb keeps in-frame clones, though not all of them. The sample contains approximately 200,000 clones, about 83% of which appear only once. The clonotype comes from a middle-aged man in good health and CMV-seronegative. The sample taken for sequencing was PBMCs. The chain carries TRBV6-1 and TRBJ2-4; the match to TRBD1 covers 9 bases. The CDR3: CASSEAGGGQGYF. The DNA of the CDR3 is TGTGCCAGCAGTGAAGCAGGGGGGGGACAGGGGTACTTC.